These 20 T cell receptor beta chains share one sample of origin, sequenced in a study of CD8 T cells in ankylosing spondylitis (dated by TCRdb to about 2017). Library prep was done by 5' RACE. Sequencer: Illumina HiSeq 2500. TCRdb reprocessing: public reads trimmed at Q25 with fastp, clones called with MiXCR, in-frame beta chains kept. Each entry merges the rows of one CDR3 protein and shows their most common DNA and genes. The sample records roughly 69,000 distinct CDR3 sequences, less than 6% of which are singletons. The top ten constitute 2% to 2.5% of the sample. What was sequenced was blood, either unsorted or a sorted T cell fraction (not recorded which). These receptors came from a male donor with ankylosing spondylitis or in good health (not recorded which).

The table lists this clonotype with many counts. V and J are TRBV20-1 and TRBJ1-1, with D tentatively TRBD1 (5 bases). Germline V gene data show CDR1 as DFQATT and CDR2 as SNEGSKA (reference sequence). The CDR3 has 13 residues. With 1 base removed from V and 1 base from J, the gap between germline ends came to 7 bases. This chain's CDR3 is CSARGRENTEAFF. DNA for the CDR3: TGCAGTGCTAGAGGCAGGGAGAACACTGAAGCTTTCTTT.

This clonotype occurred many times. V and J are TRBV20-1 and TRBJ2-7; 8 positions match TRBD1. The CDR3 loop spans 16 amino acids. CDR1 is DFQATT, CDR2 SNEGSKA, per germline (reference sequence). The J segment lost 5 bases and the V segment lost 0 bases, leaving 12 bases of the junction unmatched. As DNA, the CDR3 is TGCAGTGCTAGAGATTTTGGAACAGGGGGTTTGGACGAGCAGTACTTC. It yields the protein CSARDFGTGGLDEQYF.

This clonotype has at least ten counts. The rearrangement uses TRBV18 and TRBJ1-1; 11 nucleotides agree with TRBD1. The V and J ends lost 0 bases and 4 bases, in that order; junction bases with no gene match: 7. The CDR3 has 17 residues. The V gene's germline CDR1 is KGHSH and CDR2 LQKENI. The CDR3 coding sequence is TGTGCCAGCTCACCACCGCTAACGGGACAGGGGGGCACTGAAGCTTTCTTT. It specifies CASSPPLTGQGGTEAFF. The whole variable domain, filled in from reference TRBV18 and TRBJ1-1, reads NAGVMQNPRHLVRRRGQEARLRCSPMKGHSHVYWYRQLPEEGLKFMVYLQKENIIDESGMPKERFSAEFPKEGPSILRIQQVVRGDSAAYFCASSPPLTGQGGTEAFFGQGTRLTVV.

This clonotype has ten or more counts. The chain employs TRBV20-1 and TRBJ1-1; D is unclear. This CDR3 is built from 15 residues. V was cut by 1 base and J by 7 bases, with 19 bases left in between. Per germline, CDR1 DFQATT and CDR2 SNEGSKA (reference sequence). The CDR3 bases are TGCAGTGCTAGAGGATACTCCAGAGGCCCATTTGAAGCTTTCTTT. Amino acids: CSARGYSRGPFEAFF.

This clonotype showed up just once. This may be a read error, as it is one base from a much larger clone. CDR3 in amino acids: CATCRRDSSYTDTQYF. The CDR3 nucleotides are TGTGCCACCTGCAGACGGGACAGTTCCTACACAGATACGCAGTATTTT. V and J are TRBV15 and TRBJ2-3; the match to TRBD1 covers 7 bases. The CDR3 runs 16 residues. The V gene's germline CDR1 is LNHNV and CDR2 YYDKDF (reference sequence).

This clonotype has ten or more counts. This sequence joins TRBV7-2 and TRBJ2-5; D perhaps matches TRBD2 (5 bases). Germline CDR1 SGHTA, CDR2 FQGNSA. V was clipped by 5 bases and J by 5 bases, with 12 bases between them. The CDR3 runs 13 residues. The CDR3 DNA reads TGTGCCAGCAGCGGAAGGACTTATGAGACCCAGTACTTC. Encoded protein: CASSGRTYETQYF.

In this sample, this clonotype turned up many times. CDR3 coding DNA: TGCAGCGGAAGACAGGGGAGTTCGGGCAATCAGCCCCAGCATTTT. As protein: CSGRQGSSGNQPQHF. The chain recombines TRBV20-1 with TRBJ1-5; TRBD1 aligns across 8 bases. The CDR3 is 15 amino acids. CDR1 is DFQATT, CDR2 SNEGSKA, per germline (reference sequence).

This clonotype was detected many times. This sequence joins TRBV4-1 and TRBJ1-4; 10 bases line up with TRBD1. Unmatched junction bases numbered 5, after V lost 1 base and J lost 6 bases. CDR1 and CDR2 (germline): MGHRA, YSYEKL. This CDR3 region has 16 residues. This CDR3 reads CASSQVPGQGYEKLFF. The DNA of the CDR3 is TGCGCCAGCAGCCAAGTGCCGGGACAGGGGTATGAAAAACTGTTTTTT.

Many counts were recorded for this clonotype. The chain uses TRBV5-1 and TRBJ2-7; 8 positions agree with TRBD2. Germline assignment: CDR1 SGHRS and CDR2 YFSETQ. Trimming removed 4 bases from V and 7 bases from J; junction bases left unmatched: 13. This CDR3 comprises 15 residues. The CDR3 region is CASSISGDISGEQYF. CDR3 nucleotide sequence: TGCGCCAGCAGCATTAGCGGGGATATCTCTGGGGAGCAGTACTTC.

Worth noting for this clonotype: A much larger clone differs from this one at a single base, so this may be a read error. This CDR3 fails to terminate in the conserved phenylalanine or tryptophan, so it likely reflects a read error. The chain recombines TRBV14 with TRBJ2-5; D perhaps matches TRBD2 (6 bases). V was shortened by 1 base and J by 1 base, with 10 bases between the two germline ends. The CDR3 has 15 residues. Looked up from germline, CDR1 is SGHDN and CDR2 is FVKESK. CDR3 amino acids: CASSQVRGTQETQYS. For the CDR3, the DNA is TGTGCCAGCAGCCAAGTTCGGGGGACCCAAGAGACCCAGTACTCC.

The sample holds many counts of this clonotype. This chain connects TRBV24-1 to TRBJ2-3, with 8 bases identical to TRBD2. The CDR3 length is 16 residues. V shed 4 bases and J 2 bases; nucleotides not matched to a gene: 7. Germline V lookup: CDR1 KGHDR, CDR2 SFDVKD. As DNA, the CDR3 is TGTGCCACCAGTGACCCCCTAGCGGGCAACACAGATACGCAGTATTTT. This gives the protein CATSDPLAGNTDTQYF.

The chain carries TRBV20-1 and TRBJ2-1; the D gene is possibly TRBD2 (6 bases). Trimming stripped 6 bases from V and 4 bases from J, with 22 bases between. The germline gives CDR1 DFQATT, CDR2 SNEGSKA (reference sequence). The CDR3 contains 16 residues. DNA of the CDR3: TGCAGTGCCTGGGGTGAGGCTCCGGACTATTACAATGAGCAGTTCTTC. It codes for CSAWGEAPDYYNEQFF.

This clonotype was detected ten times or more. This rearrangement joins TRBV29-1 to TRBJ2-1; 9 positions match TRBD1. The V gene's germline CDR1 is SQVTM and CDR2 ANQGSEA. V lost 1 base and J lost 6; bases outside the gene matches: 10. The length of the CDR3 is 16 residues. The CDR3 loop is CSVEGTGDPNFNEQFF. DNA for the CDR3: TGCAGCGTTGAAGGGACAGGGGACCCAAATTTCAATGAGCAGTTCTTC.

Many counts were recorded for this clonotype. The chain combines TRBV28 with TRBJ2-5; D gene uncertain. Germline V gives CDR1 MDHEN, CDR2 SYDVKM. The CDR3 runs 13 residues. V was cut by 7 bases and J by 5 bases, with 14 bases left in between. CDR3 sequence reads: CASTLSGRETQYF. Written as DNA, the CDR3 is TGTGCCAGCACTTTGTCGGGTCGGGAGACCCAGTACTTC.

This clonotype was picked up many times. The chain couples TRBV3-1 to TRBJ2-3; the D gene is possibly TRBD1 (7 bases). Germline-derived CDR1 and CDR2 are LGHDT and YNNKEL (reference sequence). Trimming removed 3 bases from V and 4 bases from J, with 20 bases in between. The CDR3 is 17 residues long. The DNA of the CDR3 is TGTGCCAGCAGCCACCCCAGGGGGGCTCCCGGAGCAGATACGCAGTATTTT. It is translated as CASSHPRGAPGADTQYF.

This clonotype has at least ten counts. V usage is TRBV5-1 and J usage is TRBJ2-1; 9 bases are a match to TRBD2. Trimming took 4 bases from V and 0 from J; bases not matched to a gene: 8. CDR3 length: 17 residues. Germline V CDR1 and CDR2: SGHRS, YFSETQ. The CDR3 protein is CASSPAGGGRSYNEQFF. Written as DNA, the CDR3 is TGCGCCAGCAGCCCCGCGGGAGGGGGCCGCTCCTACAATGAGCAGTTCTTC. The full variable domain, its missing parts supplied by reference TRBV5-1 and TRBJ2-1, is KAGVTQTPRYLIKTRGQQVTLSCSPISGHRSVSWYQQTPGQGLQFLFEYFSETQRNKGNFPGRFSGRQFSNSRSEMNVSTLELGDSALYLCASSPAGGGRSYNEQFFGPGTRLTVL.

This clonotype has just a few counts. CDR3: CASSLGVGQLYQETQYF. The CDR3 region has the DNA TGTGCCAGCAGCTTAGGTGTGGGCCAGCTCTACCAAGAGACCCAGTACTTC. The chain links TRBV13 to TRBJ2-5; no clear D. V was clipped by 0 bases and J by 0 bases, with 14 bases between them. CDR3 size: 17 residues. CDR1 is PRHDT and CDR2 is FYEKMQ in the germline V gene (reference sequence).

The chain links TRBV7-9 to TRBJ1-1; D remains unclear. The CDR3 length is 12 residues. Germline CDR1 is SEHNR and CDR2 is FQNEAQ (reference sequence). V lost 6 bases to trimming and J lost 5 bases, with 10 bases between them. The CDR3 reads CASRLSVTEAFF. In nucleotides, the CDR3 is TGTGCCAGCAGGTTGTCGGTGACTGAAGCTTTCTTT.

In this sample, this clonotype turned up many times. The gene calls are TRBV28 and TRBJ2-5; D ambiguous. CDR1 MDHEN and CDR2 SYDVKM come from the germline V gene. The CDR3 has 12 amino acids. V lost 5 bases to trimming and J lost 10 bases, with 14 bases between them. The DNA for the CDR3 is TGTGCCAGCAGTCCGACCGCTAGAATCCAGTACTTC. This sequence encodes CASSPTARIQYF.

There are a few counts of this clonotype. This chain connects TRBV5-5 to TRBJ2-1, with 7 positions matching TRBD2. The germline V gene encodes CDR1 SGHKS and CDR2 YYEKEE (reference sequence). The ends lost 0 bases at V and 2 bases at J; junction bases unmatched: 8. There are 17 residues in the CDR3. The chain's CDR3 is CASSLDPGGTTYNEQFF. The CDR3 bases are TGTGCCAGCAGCTTGGATCCCGGGGGGACTACCTACAATGAGCAGTTCTTC.